This TCR beta chain was obtained from a study of blood T cell repertoires in COVID-19. Some clones are missing from TCRdb's copy, which holds only in-frame ones; the method was immunoSEQ multiplex PCR. The sample records roughly 190,000 clones, about 90% being singletons. The CDR3 has 16 residues. The sample taken for sequencing was peripheral blood. This TCR came from a woman aged 55-69 years with COVID-19, enrolled during active disease. V usage is TRBV21-1 and J usage is TRBJ1-5. TRBV21-1 is deemed a pseudogene. This CDR3 reads CASSKGLRASNQPQHF. The CDR3 DNA sequence: TGTGCCAGCAGCAAAGGACTGCGGGCTAGCAATCAGCCCCAGCATTTT.